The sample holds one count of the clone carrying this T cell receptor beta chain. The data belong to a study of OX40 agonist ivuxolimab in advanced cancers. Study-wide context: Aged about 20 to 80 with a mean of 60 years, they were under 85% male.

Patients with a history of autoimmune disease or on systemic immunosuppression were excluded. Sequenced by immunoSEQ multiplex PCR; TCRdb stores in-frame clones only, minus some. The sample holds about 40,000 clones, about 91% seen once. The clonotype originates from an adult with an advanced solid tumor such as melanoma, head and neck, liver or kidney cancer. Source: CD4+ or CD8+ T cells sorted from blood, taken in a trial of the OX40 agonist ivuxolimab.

CDR3 bases: TGCAGCGTTGAGTGGGAAACTCAAGAGACCCAGTACTTC. As protein: CSVEWETQETQYF. The chain is built from TRBV29-1 and TRBJ2-5; no reliable D call. V was pared by 3 bases and J by 2 bases, with 10 bases between. The germline V gene has CDR1 SQVTM and CDR2 ANQGSEA. The CDR3 is 13 amino acids.